Presented here are 32 T cell receptor beta chains from one specimen sequenced in a study of T cell repertoires in ileal Crohn's disease. The table came from immunoSEQ multiplex PCR; TCRdb's copy has only in-frame clones and leaves some out. The table includes about 4,900 clones, 80% to 90% detected once. The sample taken for sequencing was ileal tissue. The receptors were sampled from an adult with Crohn's disease.

The J gene is TRBJ1-6, the V gene TRBV6-5; D is ambiguous. Germline CDR1 reads MNHEY; CDR2 reads SVGAGI. This CDR3 region has 16 residues. V lost 0 bases to trimming and J lost 7 bases, with 13 bases between them. The CDR3: CASSYSNNPRNSPLHF. DNA for the CDR3: TGTGCCAGCAGTTACTCGAATAACCCGCGGAATTCACCCCTCCACTTT.

This clone has only a few counts. This chain links TRBV28 with TRBJ1-2; TRBD1 matches 7 bases. V shed 6 bases and J 7 bases; nucleotides not matched to a gene: 8. Germline loops: CDR1 MDHEN, CDR2 SYDVKM. The CDR3 length is 13 residues. CDR3 nucleotides: TGTGCCAGCAGGGCAGGGGGAAGGGGTGGCTACACCTTC. Its translation is CASRAGGRGGYTF.

CDR3 nucleotide sequence: TGTGCCACCATGGGGCAGAGCCAAGAGACCCAGTACTTC. Its protein is CATMGQSQETQYF. This chain joins TRBV2 and TRBJ2-5; D perhaps matches TRBD1 (5 bases). The CDR3 contains 13 residues. The germline V gene encodes CDR1 SNHLY and CDR2 FYNNEI. V shed 10 bases and J shed 1 base, with 13 bases lying between them.

This chain uses TRBV6-6 with TRBJ1-6, with 7 bases that match TRBD1. Germline V gives CDR1 MNHNY, CDR2 SVGAGI (reference sequence). V gave up 6 bases and J gave up 17 bases; unmatched junction bases: 10. The CDR3 loop spans 12 amino acids. The CDR3 DNA reads TGTGCCAGCAGCCCCGGGACAGAAGCCATCCACTTT. Translated, it gives CASSPGTEAIHF.

V is TRBV6-1 and J is TRBJ1-4; 10 nucleotides agree with TRBD1. V lost 3 bases, J lost 0 bases, and 4 bases stayed unmatched. This CDR3 region has 17 residues. Germline loops: CDR1 MNHNS, CDR2 SASEGT. CDR3 residues: CASSEDRGSTTNEKLFF. The CDR3 nucleotides are TGTGCCAGCAGTGAGGACAGGGGGTCCACAACTAATGAAAAACTGTTTTTT.

This clone was seen just once. The gene calls are TRBV28 and TRBJ2-4; D may be TRBD2 (7 bases). There are 17 residues in the CDR3. Germline CDR1 and CDR2: MDHEN and SYDVKM. V dropped 3 bases and J dropped 1 base, with 16 bases sitting between them. The CDR3 DNA is TGTGCCAGCAGTTTTTGGGGGGGCGAAAGGGCCAAAAACATTCAGTACTTC. Its protein is CASSFWGGERAKNIQYF.

This clone appeared once. This rearrangement joins TRBV28 to TRBJ2-6; 8 bases align to TRBD1. Germline CDR1 reads MDHEN; CDR2 reads SYDVKM. J gave up 4 bases and V 5 bases, and 13 bases lay outside the gene matches. CDR3 length equals 18 residues. CDR3 loop: CASSGEGQGWTGANVLTF. CDR3 in DNA: TGTGCCAGCAGTGGAGAAGGACAGGGATGGACGGGGGCCAACGTCCTGACTTTC.

This clone was detected a few times. V gene TRBV10-3 combines with J gene TRBJ1-6, with D possibly matching TRBD1 (5 bases). Germline lookup yields CDR1 ENHRY and CDR2 SYGVKD. This CDR3 region has 14 residues. Trimming took off 3 bases at V and 6 bases at J, with 9 bases between the two ends. The DNA for the CDR3 is TGTGCCATCAGTGATGGGGGAGGTAATTCACCCCTCCACTTT. Encoded protein: CAISDGGGNSPLHF.

In nucleotides, the CDR3 is TGCGCCAGCAGCCATAGTCCCGATCGTTTTGACGAGCAGTACTTC. It yields the protein CASSHSPDRFDEQYF. This chain uses TRBV4-1 with TRBJ2-7, with D uncertain. Germline-derived CDR1 and CDR2 are MGHRA and YSYEKL. The CDR3 is made up of 15 amino acids. Trimming cost V 3 bases and J 5 bases, with 17 bases left between them.

This chain joins TRBV7-9 and TRBJ1-2; 7 bases agree with TRBD1. Germline loops: CDR1 SEHNR, CDR2 FQNEAQ (reference sequence). V shed 4 bases, J shed 5 bases, and the junction held 10 bases outside the gene matches. The CDR3 spans 15 residues. CDR3 nucleotides: TGTGCCAGCAGCTCAGGTTACGGGACAGAATATGGCTACACCTTC. Its translation is CASSSGYGTEYGYTF.

This rearrangement joins TRBV7-2 to TRBJ1-2; D perhaps matches TRBD1 (5 bases). The CDR3 covers 16 residues. Trimming cost V 5 bases and J 6 bases, with 22 bases left between them. Germline-derived CDR1 and CDR2 are SGHTA and FQGNSA. The CDR3 DNA reads as TGTGCCAGCAGCACCCAAATGAAAGCAGGGTATAATGGCTACACCTTC. Translated, it gives CASSTQMKAGYNGYTF.

This chain connects TRBV9 to TRBJ1-2, with TRBD1 as a possible D gene (6 bases). The ends were cut back, 6 bases at V and 1 base at J, with 16 bases in the middle. The germline gives CDR1 SGDLS, CDR2 YYNGEE. CDR3 length: 15 amino acids. CDR3 amino acids: CASTRQAKINYGYTF. The CDR3 nucleotides read TGTGCCAGCACGCGACAGGCTAAAATTAACTATGGCTACACCTTC. Full variable domain (rest looked up from reference TRBV9 and TRBJ1-2): DSGVTQTPKHLITATGQRVTLRCSPRSGDLSVYWYQQSLDQGLQFLIQYYNGEERAKGNILERFSAQQFPDLHSELNLSSLELGDSALYFCASTRQAKINYGYTFGSGTRLTVV.

V and J are TRBV9 and TRBJ2-1; 7 nucleotides align to TRBD2. V dropped 0 bases and J dropped 5; count of bases not matched to a gene: 8. The germline gives CDR1 SGDLS, CDR2 YYNGEE. The CDR3 runs 16 residues. Written as DNA, the CDR3 is TGTGCCAGCAGCGTAGTGGGGGGGGTCGGCGACAATGAGCAGTTCTTC. The encoded protein is CASSVVGGVGDNEQFF.

The chain has TRBV19 and TRBJ1-5; weak D call: TRBD1 (6 bases). V lost 7 bases to trimming and J lost 2 bases, with 18 bases between them. The CDR3 length is 16 residues. Looked up from germline, CDR1 is LNHDA and CDR2 is SQIVND (reference sequence). The DNA for the CDR3 is TGTGCCAGTACCGCAGGCGGGGGCATAGGCAATCAGCCCCAGCATTTT. It codes for CASTAGGGIGNQPQHF.

This clone was observed a handful of times. The chain joins TRBV19 to TRBJ2-1, with D perhaps matching TRBD2 (6 bases). The germline V gene has CDR1 LNHDA and CDR2 SQIVND (reference sequence). The CDR3 runs to 16 residues. Deletions cut 6 bases from V and 4 bases from J, with 19 bases between. CDR3 DNA sequence: TGTGCCAGTAGACGACAAGGGGCGGGGACTTACAATGAGCAGTTCTTC. It codes for CASRRQGAGTYNEQFF.

This clone was observed a single time. The CDR3 DNA reads as TGTGCCAGCAGTTACAGGAACACCGGGGAGCTGTTTTTT. Protein: CASSYRNTGELFF. The genes are TRBV2 and TRBJ2-2; no clear D. Germline V gene sequence: CDR1 SNHLY, CDR2 FYNNEI. V gave up 5 bases and J gave up 1 base, with 5 bases separating them. The CDR3 is made up of 13 amino acids.

This clone was seen a handful of times. The rearrangement uses TRBV5-1 and TRBJ2-1; D uncertain. CDR3 size: 15 residues. V lost 1 base to trimming and J lost 2 bases, with 10 bases between them. From germline, CDR1 is SGHRS and CDR2 YFSETQ. In DNA form, the CDR3 reads TGCGCCAGCAGCTTGAGCCTTCAAACCTACAATGAGCAGTTCTTC. Translated: CASSLSLQTYNEQFF.

The rearrangement uses TRBV9 and TRBJ1-2; no definite D call. The germline CDR1 and CDR2 sequences are SGDLS and YYNGEE. The CDR3 contains 16 residues. The V gene lost 0 bases and the J gene lost 0 bases, with 12 bases spanning the gap. As DNA, the CDR3 is TGTGCCAGCAGCGTAGGTCCGATGCTAGCTAACTATGGCTACACCTTC. Translated, it gives CASSVGPMLANYGYTF.

The V gene is TRBV5-4, the J gene TRBJ2-7; 10 bases map to TRBD1. Trimming removed 4 bases from V and 5 bases from J; junction bases left unmatched: 12. The germline CDR1 and CDR2 sequences are SGHNT and YYREEE (reference sequence). The CDR3 is 16 residues long. The CDR3 coding sequence is TGTGCCAGCAGCCCGGGGACCGGGACAGGGGCTCACGAGCAGTACTTC. It translates to CASSPGTGTGAHEQYF.

V and J are TRBV6-5 and TRBJ2-7; 8 bases align to TRBD2. Germline V CDR1 and CDR2: MNHEY, SVGAGI. CDR3 size: 13 residues. V shed 5 bases and J 3 bases; nucleotides not matched to a gene: 3. CDR3 nucleotide sequence: TGTGCCAGCAGTAATAGCGGGGACTACGAGCAGTACTTC. Amino acids: CASSNSGDYEQYF.

This chain connects TRBV5-6 to TRBJ2-1; 10 nucleotides match TRBD2. V shed 2 bases, J shed 1 base, and the junction held 9 bases outside the gene matches. Germline CDR1 reads SGHDT; CDR2 reads YYEEEE. The CDR3 loop spans 18 amino acids. As DNA, the CDR3 is TGTGCCAGCAGCTTTCGTCTAGCGGGGGTAACTTCCTACAATGAGCAGTTCTTC. This codes for CASSFRLAGVTSYNEQFF.

The CDR3 DNA is TGTGCCAGCAGCGCAATAACAGGGGCCAACACAGATACGCAGTATTTT. Its protein is CASSAITGANTDTQYF. The chain has TRBV9 and TRBJ2-3; TRBD1 matches 7 bases. The junction had 9 bases not matched to a gene; V was cut back by 3 bases and J by 2 bases. This CDR3 comprises 16 residues. Germline values: CDR1 SGDLS, CDR2 YYNGEE.

The chain is built from TRBV5-1 and TRBJ1-2; 9 nucleotides align to TRBD1. The CDR3 is made up of 15 amino acids. V was clipped by 0 bases and J by 1 base; unmatched bases: 1. CDR1 is SGHRS and CDR2 is YFSETQ in the germline V gene. CDR3 sequence: CASSLGDRVNYGYTF. CDR3 DNA: TGCGCCAGCAGCTTGGGGGACAGGGTTAACTATGGCTACACCTTC.

The rearrangement joins TRBV11-2 to TRBJ1-6, with D perhaps TRBD1 (5 bases). Germline V gene lookup returns CDR1 SGHAT and CDR2 FQNNGV. The V gene lost 4 bases and the J gene lost 10 bases, with 14 bases spanning the gap. This CDR3 is built from 14 residues. The CDR3 is CASSYGSGRSPLHF. As DNA, the CDR3 is TGTGCCAGCAGCTACGGTTCAGGGAGGTCACCCCTCCACTTT. The full variable domain, in which reference TRBV11-2 and TRBJ1-6 provide the parts outside the CDR3, is EAGVAQSPRYKIIEKRQSVAFWCNPISGHATLYWYQQILGQGPKLLIQFQNNGVVDDSQLPKDRFSAERLKGVDSTLKIQPAKLEDSAVYLCASSYGSGRSPLHFGNGTRLTVT.

V is TRBV18 and J is TRBJ1-5; D ambiguous. Deletions cut 6 bases from V and 3 bases from J, with 12 bases between. This CDR3 contains 14 residues. CDR1 KGHSH and CDR2 LQKENI come from the germline V gene. The CDR3 DNA sequence: TGTGCCAGCTCCTTGGGCCGGGACAATCAGCCCCAGCATTTT. It specifies CASSLGRDNQPQHF.

This sequence joins TRBV6-6 and TRBJ2-7; 8 nucleotides line up with TRBD1. Looked up from germline, CDR1 is MNHNY and CDR2 is SVGAGI (reference sequence). J gave up 7 bases and V 2 bases, and 4 bases lay outside the gene matches. CDR3 length: 13 residues. As DNA, the CDR3 is TGTGCCAGCAGTTACGGACAGGGAAGAGAGCAGTACTTC. This codes for CASSYGQGREQYF.

The chain is built from TRBV18 and TRBJ2-5; tentatively, D is TRBD2 (6 bases). CDR1 is KGHSH and CDR2 is LQKENI in the germline V gene. Between the trimmed V and J ends, which lost 3 bases and 2 bases, there was a span of 10 bases. The CDR3 sequence is 14 residues long. The CDR3 bases are TGTGCCAGCTCACCCGGGGCGGGGCAAGAGACCCAGTACTTC. Protein: CASSPGAGQETQYF.

For the CDR3, the DNA is TGTGCCAGCAGCTTAAAAGGCCCTCTTAGCGGCGCAAGCTCCTACAATGAGCAGTTCTTC. This gives the protein CASSLKGPLSGASSYNEQFF. The rearrangement uses TRBV7-3 and TRBJ2-1; the D gene is possibly TRBD2 (6 bases). V gave up 1 base and J gave up 0 bases, with 22 bases separating them. CDR3 size: 20 residues. Germline V lookup: CDR1 SGHTA, CDR2 FQGTGA.

The chain combines TRBV27 with TRBJ1-5, with D unresolved. V lost 3 bases, J lost 7 bases, and 7 bases lay in between. This CDR3 is 12 amino acids long. Per germline, CDR1 MNHEY and CDR2 SMNVEV (reference sequence). CDR3 nucleotides: TGTGCCAGCAGTTTTGCGGGACAGCCCCAGCATTTT. It specifies CASSFAGQPQHF.

The chain links TRBV7-9 to TRBJ2-2, with D possibly being TRBD2 (5 bases). The CDR3 is made up of 18 amino acids. Deletions cut 1 base from V and 4 bases from J, with 19 bases between. Germline CDR1 reads SEHNR; CDR2 reads FQNEAQ (reference sequence). The CDR3, as DNA: TGTGCCAGCAGCTTAGAGCCCGGTACTAGAATTTTCACCGGGGAGCTGTTTTTT. The encoded protein is CASSLEPGTRIFTGELFF. Filled out from reference TRBV7-9 and TRBJ2-2, the complete variable domain reads DTGVSQNPRHKITKRGQNVTFRCDPISEHNRLYWYRQTLGQGPEFLTYFQNEAQLEKSRLLSDRFSAERPKGSFSTLEIQRTEQGDSAMYLCASSLEPGTRIFTGELFFGEGSRLTVL.

This clone has more than one count but fewer than ten. J is TRBJ2-3 and V is TRBV2, with 10 bases matching TRBD2. The germline gives CDR1 SNHLY, CDR2 FYNNEI. This CDR3 is 17 amino acids long. V dropped 1 base and J dropped 4; count of bases not matched to a gene: 8. CDR3 nucleotide sequence: TGTGCCAGCAGTGAAGTGAAGCGGGGGGGCCTCGCAGATACGCAGTATTTT. It codes for CASSEVKRGGLADTQYF.

The rearrangement uses TRBV2 and TRBJ2-6; D may be TRBD2 (5 bases). CDR1 SNHLY and CDR2 FYNNEI come from the germline V gene. The CDR3 is 14 residues long. V lost 6 bases to trimming and J lost 0 bases, with 6 bases between them. CDR3 DNA sequence: TGTGCCAGCAGGGGGAGCTCTGGGGCCAACGTCCTGACTTTC. Translation: CASRGSSGANVLTF.